This T cell receptor (beta chain) was recorded in a study of OX40 agonist ivuxolimab in advanced cancers. Study context: Three patients got partial responses; one had hepatocellular carcinoma and two had cutaneous melanoma.

Trimming removed 0 bases from V and 5 bases from J, with 13 bases in between. The CDR3 sequence is 15 residues long. Germline V gives CDR1 PRHDT, CDR2 FYEKMQ (reference sequence). TCRdb keeps only in-frame clones here, not all; method: immunoSEQ multiplex PCR. The data contain tens of thousands of clones, around 93% of them singletons. This chain joins TRBV13 and TRBJ1-1; D unresolved. The receptor's source is an adult with an advanced solid tumor such as melanoma, head and neck, liver or kidney cancer. Material: CD4+ or CD8+ T cells sorted from blood, obtained in a trial of the OX40 agonist ivuxolimab. CDR3 region: CASSLGILGNTEAFF. The CDR3 DNA follows: TGTGCCAGCAGCTTAGGAATTCTCGGTAATACTGAAGCTTTCTTT.